Listed below are T cell receptor beta chains from one sample, sequenced in a study of technical replicates of blood from a few donors. Here immunoSEQ multiplex PCR was the method, and the copy in TCRdb shows in-frame clones only, minus some. Among over 65,000 clones listed, nearly 98% were seen once. The sample taken for sequencing was T cells isolated from PBMCs. These receptors were taken from a human donor in good health. The CDR3 runs from the conserved cysteine through the conserved F or W. The order of the fields is CDR3 length, D gene, clone size, V gene, CDR3 protein. The D gene is left open where the match is weak. The size of a clone is reported for some rows only, either as once, few or many, or as a class for expanded clones.

>15|TRBD1|NA|TRBV6-1
CASSEGPGTGKGYTF
>17|TRBD1|NA|TRBV19
CASSIDPDRPKNQPQHF
>16|NA|NA|TRBV18
CASSPLDRSSGNTIYF
>12|NA|NA|TRBV9
CASSVNGIEAFF
>19|NA|NA|TRBV21-1
CASSKGRVPPRSGANVLTF
>16|NA|NA|TRBV9
CASSVGGEASQETQYF
>14|NA|NA|TRBV6-1
CASSGERGVTEAFF
>11|NA|NA|TRBV29-1
CSSPQGATQYF
>17|TRBD1|NA|TRBV10-2
CASSELILPGTDTEAFF
>14|NA|NA|TRBV9
CASSVGPAKNIQYF
>15|TRBD1|NA|TRBV25-1
CASTSTGTGEETQYF
>12|TRBD2|NA|TRBV28
CAISGGRYEQYF
>14|NA|NA|TRBV30
CAWRNRELGNTIYF
>14|NA|NA|TRBV6-5
CASATNRVQYGYTF
>14|TRBD2|NA|TRBV10-3
CAISGREGPDTQYF
>15|NA|NA|TRBV6-1
CASSTPSANTGELFF
>19|NA|NA|TRBV15
CATSRDLRHHQASGNTIYF
>15|NA|NA|TRBV6-5
CASSYKGNSNQPQHF
>13|NA|once|TRBV7-8
CASSYRASNGYTF
>19|TRBD2|NA|TRBV28
CASSLRFRSVASGSYEQYF
>14|NA|NA|TRBV27
CASSFGGRLGEQYF
>15|TRBD2|once|TRBV10-1
CASSGSSGSYNEQFF
>15|TRBD1|NA|TRBV5-1
CASSFRTGGDNEQFF
>12|NA|NA|TRBV28
CASSPPRQPQHF
>16|TRBD2|NA|TRBV13
CASSLASGRVRETQYF
>16|TRBD2|once|TRBV6-4
CASSDSGLADYNEQFF
>14|TRBD1|NA|TRBV29-1
CSVEPQGRNYGYTF
>19|TRBD1|NA|TRBV6-1
CASSDLPSPRDRGGYGYTF
>14|TRBD1|NA|TRBV19
CASSSRQGGYEQYF
>15|TRBD1|NA|TRBV18
CASSLGTGDRYGYTF
>15|TRBD2|NA|TRBV5-1
CASSLVAGSTGELFF
>13|NA|NA|TRBV2
CATKGDGNQPQHF
>16|NA|NA|TRBV7-9
CASSLAPTGNNSPLHF
>14|NA|NA|TRBV5-1
CASSIPGGTEKLFF
>15|TRBD1|NA|TRBV28
CASSSGTGVYHEQFF
>15|NA|NA|TRBV11-2
CASSLFSGIGETQYF
>16|TRBD1|NA|TRBV7-8
CASSLAEGGQAYEQYF
>12|NA|few|TRBV2
CASSTGHPEAFF